Listed here are 13 T cell receptor beta chains from one sample, sequenced in a study of blood T cells in healthy people across ages. Next came a second PCR, run for about 7 to 12 cycles, which used a sample-barcoded 5' primer along with a J-beta primer mix. MiXCR, applied by TCRdb to the 5' RACE reads, yields one record per CDR3 protein. The repertoire consists of approximately 830,000 distinct CDR3 sequences, with under 80% occurring once and the leading ten covering 28%. The sample taken for sequencing was blood. Source of these receptors: a man aged 25 to 40 in good health.

V and J are TRBV10-3 and TRBJ1-6; 8 nucleotides match TRBD1. Germline lookup yields CDR1 ENHRY and CDR2 SYGVKD. Germline trimming cut 0 bases from V and 18 bases from J; bases unmatched to any gene: 7. The CDR3 is 13 amino acids. The CDR3 DNA is TGTGCCATCAGTGAGTCGACTAGGACAGGGAGCCACTTT. This sequence encodes CAISESTRTGSHF.

In this sample, this clonotype turned up a few times. The chain employs TRBV9 and TRBJ1-2; D not certain. The CDR3 has 14 amino acids. Deletions cut 3 bases from V and 3 bases from J, with 12 bases between. CDR1 is SGDLS, CDR2 YYNGEE, per germline. CDR3 DNA: TGTGCCAGCAGCGCCCAGAGAGGCGACTATGGCTACACCTTC. Translating gives CASSAQRGDYGYTF.

The chain couples TRBV10-3 to TRBJ1-6, with D hard to call. In germline, CDR1 is ENHRY, CDR2 SYGVKD. Trimming cost V 0 bases and J 8 bases, with 8 bases left between them. CDR3 length equals 14 residues. CDR3: CAISESVADSPLHF. CDR3 coding DNA: TGTGCCATCAGTGAGTCGGTGGCCGATTCACCCCTCCACTTT.

The V and J genes are TRBV10-3 and TRBJ2-5, with TRBD2 identical over 12 bases. Per germline, CDR1 ENHRY and CDR2 SYGVKD. The ends lost 5 bases at V and 5 bases at J; junction bases unmatched: 6. The CDR3 consists of 15 residues. The CDR3 DNA follows: TGTGCCATCAGTCCTAGGACTAGCGGGGAGGAGACCCAGTACTTC. This translates into CAISPRTSGEETQYF.

The V and J genes are TRBV7-8 and TRBJ2-1; D call uncertain. CDR1 is SGHVS, CDR2 FQNEAQ, per germline. The CDR3 length is 14 residues. Trimming removed 6 bases at V and 1 base at J, with 10 bases between. Here the CDR3 reads CASSIDLSYNEQFF. In nucleotides, the CDR3 is TGTGCCAGCAGTATTGACCTTTCCTACAATGAGCAGTTCTTC.

CDR3 nucleotide sequence: TGTGCCAGCAGTACACTAGCGGGGGTCACCGGGGAGCTGTTTTTT. Protein product: CASSTLAGVTGELFF. The chain uses TRBV6-6 and TRBJ2-2; 11 bases match TRBD2. Germline V gene data show CDR1 as MNHNY and CDR2 as SVGAGI (reference sequence). Trimming removed 5 bases from V and 4 bases from J; junction bases left unmatched: 3. The CDR3 has 15 amino acids.

This clonotype was seen a single time. The rearrangement links TRBV4-2 to TRBJ2-5; D is possibly TRBD2 (6 bases). The length of the CDR3 is 15 residues. Trimming removed 0 bases at V and 3 bases at J, with 11 bases between. Germline V gene data show CDR1 as LGHNA and CDR2 as YNFKEQ. The CDR3 coding sequence is TGTGCCAGCAGCCAAGATATACGGGGGAAAGAGACCCAGTACTTC. It codes for CASSQDIRGKETQYF.

The rearrangement links TRBV27 to TRBJ1-6; D possibly corresponds to TRBD1 (5 bases). This CDR3 has 13 residues. The ends were cut back, 5 bases at V and 10 bases at J, with 12 bases in the middle. Germline CDR1 MNHEY, CDR2 SMNVEV (reference sequence). As DNA, the CDR3 is TGTGCCAGCAGTAACCGGGACCGCTCACCCCTCCACTTT. Protein: CASSNRDRSPLHF.

The chain uses TRBV7-8 and TRBJ2-3; TRBD2 matches at 8 bases. CDR1 is SGHVS and CDR2 is FQNEAQ in the germline V gene. J gave up 2 bases and V 4 bases, and 11 bases lay outside the gene matches. The CDR3 has 17 amino acids. The CDR3 region has the DNA TGTGCCAGCAGCTCCCCCGTGGGCGGGGGGCCCACAGATACGCAGTATTTT. Protein sequence: CASSSPVGGGPTDTQYF.

V usage is TRBV6-5 and J usage is TRBJ1-5, with a weak D call TRBD1 (5 bases). The CDR3 spans 21 residues. Germline CDR1 is MNHEY and CDR2 is SVGAGI. V was trimmed by 2 bases and J by 0 bases, leaving 26 bases between them. This chain's CDR3 is CASSYRKPGRRAENSNQPQHF. CDR3 DNA: TGTGCCAGCAGTTACAGAAAACCGGGACGGAGGGCTGAAAATAGCAATCAGCCCCAGCATTTT.

The rearrangement uses TRBV9 and TRBJ2-7; no firm D call. This CDR3 region has 14 residues. V lost 3 bases to trimming and J lost 2 bases, with 12 bases between them. The germline CDR1 and CDR2 sequences are SGDLS and YYNGEE. The CDR3 DNA is TGTGCCAGCAGCGCAAGACAATCAACCTACGAGCAGTACTTC. Its protein is CASSARQSTYEQYF. Variable domain in full (rest from reference TRBV9 and TRBJ2-7): DSGVTQTPKHLITATGQRVTLRCSPRSGDLSVYWYQQSLDQGLQFLIQYYNGEERAKGNILERFSAQQFPDLHSELNLSSLELGDSALYFCASSARQSTYEQYFGPGTRLTVT.

The chain carries TRBV10-3 and TRBJ1-4; D might be TRBD1 (5 bases). The germline V and J ends were trimmed by 3 bases and 4 bases, with 9 bases remaining between them. CDR1 is ENHRY, CDR2 SYGVKD, per germline. This CDR3 has 14 amino acids. The CDR3 nucleotides are TGTGCCATCAGTGAAAAACAGGTTAATGAAAAACTGTTTTTT. Its protein is CAISEKQVNEKLFF.

The chain recombines TRBV29-1 with TRBJ2-7, with a weak D call TRBD1 (6 bases). V dropped 6 bases and J dropped 2 bases, with 20 bases sitting between them. CDR1 SQVTM and CDR2 ANQGSEA come from the germline V gene. The CDR3 spans 15 residues. The CDR3, as DNA: TGCAGCGTAGTTAAGGACAGACAACACCCCTACGAGCAGTACTTC. It translates to CSVVKDRQHPYEQYF.